Listed here are 21 T cell receptor beta chains from one sample, sequenced in a study of T cells in Graves' hyperthyroidism and ophthalmopathy. Amplification targeted TCR beta CDR3 regions from RNA transcripts. HTBI primers were employed in a first-round RT-PCR of the TCR CDR3. TCRdb fed the multiplex PCR reads into MiXCR, producing one record per CDR3 protein. The sample has a few hundred thousand distinct CDR3 sequences, under 15% seen once. Sequencing used blood. The source is a woman in her 30s with Graves' hyperthyroidism.

The CDR3 nucleotides are TGCGCCAGCAGCATTATCCCCACGACAGGGGGGGAAACTGAAGCTTTCTTT. Translated: CASSIIPTTGGETEAFF. The rearrangement links TRBV4-1 to TRBJ1-1; 9 bases align to TRBD1. J lost 5 bases, V lost 5 bases, and 15 bases had no gene match. CDR3 length: 17 amino acids. From germline, CDR1 is MGHRA and CDR2 YSYEKL.

V and J are TRBV19 and TRBJ2-1, with TRBD2 matching 14 bases. Germline CDR1 reads LNHDA; CDR2 reads SQIVND (reference sequence). The V and J ends lost 5 bases and 6 bases, in that order; junction bases with no gene match: 6. The CDR3 spans 16 residues. The CDR3 sequence: CASSDATSGRGNEQFF. CDR3 DNA: TGTGCCAGTAGTGACGCGACTAGCGGGAGGGGCAATGAGCAGTTCTTC. The whole variable domain, remainder taken from reference TRBV19 and TRBJ2-1, is DGGITQSPKYLFRKEGQNVTLSCEQNLNHDAMYWYRQDPGQGLRLIYYSQIVNDFQKGDIAEGYSVSREKKESFPLTVTSAQKNPTAFYLCASSDATSGRGNEQFFGPGTRLTVL.

The table lists this clonotype with many counts. The V gene is TRBV7-9, the J gene TRBJ1-5; perhaps TRBD1 as D (5 bases). Germline V lookup: CDR1 SEHNR, CDR2 FQNEAQ (reference sequence). V gave up 3 bases and J gave up 3 bases, with 21 bases separating them. CDR3 length equals 18 residues. CDR3 sequence reads: CASSLTDSLGLTNQPQHF. The CDR3 DNA is TGTGCCAGCAGCTTGACAGACTCCCTGGGTCTTACCAATCAGCCCCAGCATTTT.

This clonotype was seen at least ten times. The genes are TRBV19 and TRBJ1-1; 8 nucleotides match TRBD1. V trimming: 7 bases; J trimming: 4 bases; junction bases outside the gene matches: 8. CDR1 is LNHDA, CDR2 SQIVND, per germline (reference sequence). The CDR3 sequence is 14 residues long. CDR3 nucleotides: TGTGCCAGTACCATGACAGGGGCGCTCACTGAAGCTTTCTTT. Amino acids: CASTMTGALTEAFF. Full variable domain (outside the CDR3, taken from reference TRBV19 and TRBJ1-1): DGGITQSPKYLFRKEGQNVTLSCEQNLNHDAMYWYRQDPGQGLRLIYYSQIVNDFQKGDIAEGYSVSREKKESFPLTVTSAQKNPTAFYLCASTMTGALTEAFFGQGTRLTVV.

In its sample, this clonotype was seen a few times. V and J are TRBV25-1 and TRBJ1-4; no definite D call. CDR1 is MGHDK and CDR2 is SYGVNS in the germline V gene. The CDR3 contains 13 residues. V was clipped by 2 bases and J by 7 bases, with 8 bases between them. The CDR3: CASSEGGSEKLFF. CDR3 nucleotides: TGTGCCAGCAGTGAAGGCGGGAGTGAAAAACTGTTTTTT.

This clonotype was seen at least ten times. This chain links TRBV7-3 with TRBJ2-5, with 7 bases lining up with TRBD1. The CDR3 is 13 amino acids. Per the germline V gene, CDR1 is SGHTA and CDR2 is FQGTGA. Unmatched junction bases numbered 5, after V lost 5 bases and J lost 5 bases. This CDR3 reads CASSRGGSETQYF. The CDR3 nucleotides are TGTGCCAGCAGCCGAGGGGGCTCGGAGACCCAGTACTTC.

The chain employs TRBV5-1 and TRBJ2-2; D possibly corresponds to TRBD2 (6 bases). In germline, CDR1 is SGHRS, CDR2 YFSETQ. This CDR3 has 15 amino acids. V gave up 5 bases and J gave up 2 bases, with 13 bases separating them. The CDR3 DNA is TGCGCCAGCAGGAGAGCGGGCCTCAACACCGGGGAGCTGTTTTTT. This encodes CASRRAGLNTGELFF.

This clonotype was found many times. This chain joins TRBV12-3 or TRBV12-4 and TRBJ2-7; tentatively, D is TRBD2 (7 bases). The germline V and J ends were trimmed by 6 bases and 3 bases, with 15 bases remaining between them. The CDR3 contains 14 residues. As DNA, the CDR3 is TGTGCCAGCAGAGAGGGGGGGAAGCTCTACGAGCAGTACTTC. This sequence encodes CASREGGKLYEQYF.

This clonotype was recorded many times. CDR3 region: CASSPWAGDEAFF. CDR3 in DNA: TGCGCCAGCAGCCCCTGGGCAGGGGATGAAGCTTTCTTT. This rearrangement joins TRBV5-1 to TRBJ1-1; TRBD1 is a possible D gene (6 bases). Trimming removed 4 bases at V and 7 bases at J, with 14 bases between. The CDR3 is made up of 13 amino acids. CDR1 is SGHRS and CDR2 is YFSETQ in the germline V gene.

This chain uses TRBV5-1 with TRBJ1-6; perhaps TRBD1 as D (5 bases). The V end lost 4 bases, the J end lost 5 bases, and 10 bases lay between the germline ends. There are 14 residues in the CDR3. Germline V CDR1 and CDR2: SGHRS, YFSETQ. The CDR3 is CASSLGENNSPLHF. The CDR3 DNA follows: TGCGCCAGCAGCCTGGGGGAGAATAATTCACCCCTCCACTTT.

This clonotype was observed many times. A read error may account for a junction end that differs from germline. V gene TRBV12-3 or TRBV12-4 combines with J gene TRBJ2-7; D is possibly TRBD1 (6 bases). The CDR3 covers 14 residues. The CDR3 region has the DNA TGTGCCAGCAGTCCCGGGACATACGTCTACCAGCAGTACTTC. As protein: CASSPGTYVYQQYF.

The table lists this clonotype with many counts. At one boundary the junction diverges from the germline segment, which might be a read error. The chain uses TRBV9 and TRBJ1-5; the match to TRBD1 covers 9 bases. Germline V CDR1 and CDR2: SGDLS, YYNGEE. The length of the CDR3 is 15 residues. The CDR3 is CASSVGTGSNQPQHF. The CDR3 region has the DNA TGTGCCAGCAGTGTAGGGACAGGGAGCAATCAGCCCCAGCATTTT.

In its sample, this clonotype was seen a few times. The chain recombines TRBV29-1 with TRBJ2-7; weak D call: TRBD2 (5 bases). The length of the CDR3 is 12 residues. Germline CDR1 and CDR2: SQVTM and ANQGSEA. Trimming took off 4 bases at V and 3 bases at J, with 10 bases between the two ends. CDR3: CSVGSGYYEQYF. The CDR3 DNA follows: TGCAGCGTTGGAAGCGGATACTACGAGCAGTACTTC.

This clonotype has a count of ten or more. V gene TRBV3-1 combines with J gene TRBJ2-3; D gene uncertain. This CDR3 has 12 residues. Germline assignment: CDR1 LGHDT and CDR2 YNNKEL (reference sequence). Trimming removed 1 base at V and 2 bases at J, with 1 base between. The CDR3 reads CASSQVTDTQYF. CDR3 in DNA: TGTGCCAGCAGCCAAGTCACAGATACGCAGTATTTT.

This chain links TRBV7-9 with TRBJ2-3; TRBD2 matches 13 bases. This CDR3 region has 16 residues. CDR1 SEHNR and CDR2 FQNEAQ come from the germline V gene (reference sequence). The V gene end was trimmed by 6 bases and the J gene end by 3 bases; junction bases not matched to a gene: 6. The CDR3 DNA reads TGTGCCAGCAGTCGGACTAGCGGGAGTGGAACAGATACGCAGTATTTT. Its translation is CASSRTSGSGTDTQYF.

The CDR3 is CASRTGLAGAAGELFF. The CDR3, as DNA: TGTGCCAGCAGAACCGGACTAGCGGGAGCTGCCGGGGAGCTGTTTTTT. V usage is TRBV12-3 or TRBV12-4 and J usage is TRBJ2-2; TRBD2 matches at 13 bases. V shed 6 bases, J shed 6 bases, and the junction held 7 bases outside the gene matches. This CDR3 is 16 amino acids long.

This clonotype was seen repeatedly, ten times or more. The rearrangement joins TRBV18 to TRBJ1-1, with 12 bases matching TRBD1. Unmatched junction bases numbered 10, after V lost 3 bases and J lost 5 bases. The length of the CDR3 is 17 residues. The germline gives CDR1 KGHSH, CDR2 LQKENI. The CDR3 nucleotides read TGTGCCAGCTCACCCGTCCCGGGACAGGGGGCGGTAACTGAAGCTTTCTTT. This gives the protein CASSPVPGQGAVTEAFF. Looking up the rest from reference TRBV18 and TRBJ1-1 gives the full variable domain: NAGVMQNPRHLVRRRGQEARLRCSPMKGHSHVYWYRQLPEEGLKFMVYLQKENIIDESGMPKERFSAEFPKEGPSILRIQQVVRGDSAAYFCASSPVPGQGAVTEAFFGQGTRLTVV.

This clonotype came up a few times. One base away lies a much larger clone, so this may be a sequencing read error. This chain links TRBV5-1 with TRBJ2-5; TRBD1 matches 9 bases. Germline lookup yields CDR1 SGHRS and CDR2 YFSETQ. This CDR3 has 14 amino acids. Trimming cost V 1 base and J 7 bases; bases outside gene matches: 5. The CDR3 nucleotides are TGCGCCAGCAGCTTGCCGGGACAGGGAGGGACCCAGTACTTC. Translation gives CASSLPGQGGTQYF. Full variable domain (remainder filled in from reference TRBV5-1 and TRBJ2-5): KAGVTQTPRYLIKTRGQQVTLSCSPISGHRSVSWYQQTPGQGLQFLFEYFSETQRNKGNFPGRFSGRQFSNSRSEMNVSTLELGDSALYLCASSLPGQGGTQYFGPGTRLLVL.

The chain has TRBV15 and TRBJ2-7, with D possibly called TRBD1 or TRBD2 (6 bases each). The germline CDR1 and CDR2 sequences are LNHNV and YYDKDF (reference sequence). The CDR3 extends over 15 amino acids. V lost 0 bases to trimming and J lost 4 bases, with 13 bases between them. CDR3 coding DNA: TGTGCCACCAGCAGAGATTGGGGGGCGCGTTACGAGCAGTACTTC. Translating it yields CATSRDWGARYEQYF.

In its sample, this clonotype was seen many times. This rearrangement joins TRBV19 to TRBJ2-7; possibly TRBD2 for D (6 bases). This CDR3 comprises 15 residues. Trimming stripped 3 bases from V and 6 bases from J, with 18 bases between. Germline CDR1 is LNHDA and CDR2 is SQIVND (reference sequence). In DNA, the CDR3 is TGTGCCAGTAGTATCAACCGGGACGGAGGGCTCGAGCAGTACTTC. This codes for CASSINRDGGLEQYF.

This clonotype was seen repeatedly, ten times or more. The CDR3: CASSLRDRETQYF. CDR3 DNA sequence: TGTGCCAGCAGCTTAAGGGACCGGGAGACCCAGTACTTC. The rearrangement links TRBV12-3 or TRBV12-4 to TRBJ2-5, with D perhaps given as TRBD1 or TRBD2 (5 bases each). The CDR3 loop spans 13 amino acids. The V and J ends lost 6 bases and 5 bases respectively, with 13 bases between them.